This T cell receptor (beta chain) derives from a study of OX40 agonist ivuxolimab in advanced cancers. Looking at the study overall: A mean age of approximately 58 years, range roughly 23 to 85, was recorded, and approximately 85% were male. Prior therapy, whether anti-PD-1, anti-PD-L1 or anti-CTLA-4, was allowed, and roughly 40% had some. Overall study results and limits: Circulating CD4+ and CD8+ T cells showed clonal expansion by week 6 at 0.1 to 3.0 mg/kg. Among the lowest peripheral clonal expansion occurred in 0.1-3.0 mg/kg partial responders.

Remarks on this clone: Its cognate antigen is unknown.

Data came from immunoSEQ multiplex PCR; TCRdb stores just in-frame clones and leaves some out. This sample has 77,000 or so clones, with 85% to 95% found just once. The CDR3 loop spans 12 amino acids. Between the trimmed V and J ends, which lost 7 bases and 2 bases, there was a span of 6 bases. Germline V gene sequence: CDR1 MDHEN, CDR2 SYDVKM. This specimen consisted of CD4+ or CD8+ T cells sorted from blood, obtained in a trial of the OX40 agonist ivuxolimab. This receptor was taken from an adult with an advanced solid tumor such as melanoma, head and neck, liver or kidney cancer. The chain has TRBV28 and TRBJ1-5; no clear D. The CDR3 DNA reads TGTGCCAGCATTGAGGGCAATCAGCCCCAGCATTTT. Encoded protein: CASIEGNQPQHF.